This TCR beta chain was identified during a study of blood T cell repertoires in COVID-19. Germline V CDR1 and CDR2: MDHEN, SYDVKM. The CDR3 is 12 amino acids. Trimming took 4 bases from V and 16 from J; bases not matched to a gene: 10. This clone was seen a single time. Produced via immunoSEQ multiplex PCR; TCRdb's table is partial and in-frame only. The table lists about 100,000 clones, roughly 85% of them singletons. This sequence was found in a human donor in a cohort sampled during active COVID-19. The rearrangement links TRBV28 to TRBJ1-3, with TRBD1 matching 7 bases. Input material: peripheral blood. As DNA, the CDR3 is TGTGCCAGCAGTTCCCCACGACAGGGACGGTATTTT. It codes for CASSSPRQGRYF.